The source of this T cell receptor (beta chain) is a study of T cell responses to AZD1222 COVID-19 vaccine (dated by TCRdb to the early 2020s). Study-level background: AZD1222 recipients with second doses at about 4 weeks or about 12 weeks were pooled, because spike-specific TCR depth and breadth did not differ between schedules. Trial participants were enrolled by age into subgroups of 18-55, 56-69 and 70-plus years, and around 150, 28 and 57 TCR-sequenced participants, respectively, were included in these subgroups. TCR sequencing covered over 230 trial participants: 200 to 220 given two doses of AZD1222 and 26 given two doses of MenACWY control vaccine.

CDR1 is given as SGHTS and CDR2 as YDEGEE, both from the germline V gene. Trimming costs V 4 bases and J 5 bases, and their ends lie 12 bases apart. Inclusive of the bounding cysteine and phenylalanine, the CDR3 is 13 residues long. Only the CDR3 DNA stays, 39 bases, in frame from base 1. Study-level results and caveats: No day 14 peak-response samples were available, so repertoires were characterized only after the peak T cell response. Only a handful of AZD1222 recipients were SARS-CoV-2 seropositive at baseline, limiting conclusions about previously exposed vaccinees. After two AZD1222 doses, spike-specific TCR breadth and depth were significantly higher than at day 0 and than in MenACWY recipients. In the small 56-69-year group, the increase in depth fell short of significance, most likely because of low power. CD4 TCRs associated with the vaccine covered the entire spike protein, and the dominant responses were in regions 160-218 and 743-854. Reportedly, close to half of the unique spike-specific TCRs recognized epitopes lying outside the regions that are mutated in the B.1.351 and B.1.1.7 variants. Participants were mostly white British and included more females than males, and it was suggested by the authors that clonal diversity may have been underestimated.

The sample's time point label is to be understood as: baseline before first vaccination. Vaccinee samples came from UK trials COV001 and COV002, including a single-blind randomized controlled phase 2/3 trial of AZD1222 (ChAdOx1 nCoV-19) in healthy adults. For TCRbeta chain sequencing, PBMC samples were collected from trial participants at day 0 and at day 28 after the second dose. Regarding this clone: Its antigen is not yet known. One base away there is no much larger clone; base qualities are not given.

The CDR3 regions of human TCRbeta chains were analyzed by immunosequencing. The study's own analysis went as follows. TCRs in the repertoires were matched against a reference library of SARS-CoV-2-specific TCRs that had been generated with the MIRA antigen-specificity platform. Breadth meant the fraction of unique TCRs that were SARS-CoV-2-associated, whereas depth meant the fraction of total T cells that were SARS-CoV-2-associated. Using the MIRA data, every spike-specific TCR was mapped to the spike region that the TCR reacted to and assigned to either a CD4 or a CD8 class. Log10-transformed breadth and depth values were compared by one-way ANOVA with Sidak's multiple comparisons tests. TCRdb re-hosts the immuneACCESS table, in-frame sequences only. Its copies lack some clones; in the studies checked, an unresolved V gene accounts for under half of them, and the cause for the rest is not known. For V, J and clone size, that table is used; D and trimming come from the DNA. The table for this sample lists about 70,000 clones; around 84% of them were counted only once. In total, the top ten clones hold about 20% of the sample.

Here the sequenced sample was peripheral blood, taken on day 0 of AZD1222 vaccination. The receptor was isolated from an adult in good health. This chain is built from TRBV5-8 and TRBJ1-1; the D gene cannot be named for sure. The CDR3 reads CASSPTVGTEAFF. The sequence in DNA is TGTGCCAGCAGCCCCACCGTGGGGACTGAAGCTTTCTTT. Extended through the reference TRBV5-8 and TRBJ1-1 proteins, this CDR3 yields the full variable domain: EAGVTQSPTHLIKTRGQQATLRCSPISGHTSVYWYQQALGLGLQFLLWYDEGEERNRGNFPPRFSGRQFPNYSSELNVNALELEDSALYLCASSPTVGTEAFFGQGTRLTVV.